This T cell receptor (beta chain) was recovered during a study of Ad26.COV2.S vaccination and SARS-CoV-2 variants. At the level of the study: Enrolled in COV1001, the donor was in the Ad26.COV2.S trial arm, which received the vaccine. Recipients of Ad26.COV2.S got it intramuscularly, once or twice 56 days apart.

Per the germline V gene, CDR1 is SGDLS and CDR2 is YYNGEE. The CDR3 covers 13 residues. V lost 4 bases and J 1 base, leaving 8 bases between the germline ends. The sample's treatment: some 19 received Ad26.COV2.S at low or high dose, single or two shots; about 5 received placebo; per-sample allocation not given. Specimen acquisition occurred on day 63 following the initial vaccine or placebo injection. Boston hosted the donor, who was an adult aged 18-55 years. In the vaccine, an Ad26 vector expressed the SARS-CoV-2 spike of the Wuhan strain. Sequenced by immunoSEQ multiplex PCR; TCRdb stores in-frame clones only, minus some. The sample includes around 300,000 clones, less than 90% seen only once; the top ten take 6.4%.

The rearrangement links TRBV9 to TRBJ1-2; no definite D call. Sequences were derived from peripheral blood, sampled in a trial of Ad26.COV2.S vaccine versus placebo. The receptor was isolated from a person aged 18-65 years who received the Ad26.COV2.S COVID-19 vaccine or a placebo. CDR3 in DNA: TGTGCCAGCAGCCCCCGCATTAACTATGGCTACACCTTC. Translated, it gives CASSPRINYGYTF.